The present TCR beta chain was sequenced within a study of cytomegalovirus exposure and HLA in healthy donors. Across the study: Researchers found that just over 80% of around 400 genotyped donors fell within the Caucasian-associated ancestry cluster.

In the PCR, 60 Vbeta and 13 Jbeta primers were used. Assay: immunoSEQ multiplex PCR; the TCRdb copy retains only in-frame clones and omits some. The table has 100,000 to 150,000 clones, around 67% seen once. About this clone: The antigen remains undetermined.

Study-wide findings and caveats: A reported reduction in N-insertions relative to the 666-donor mean was seen in an Asian-associated ancestry cluster in a later analysis. Later analysis demonstrated an association between a missense DCLRE1C variant and TCR beta V- and J-gene trimming.

Per germline, CDR1 SGHTS and CDR2 YDEGEE. V lost 1 base, J lost 5 bases, and 15 bases lay in between. The CDR3 totals 15 residues. This chain joins TRBV5-8 and TRBJ1-1; D might be TRBD1 (6 bases). The sequenced sample consisted of PBMCs. The sequence was obtained from a man aged 60 to 69 in good health and CMV-seropositive. The CDR3: CASSLLGGRGTEAFF. The CDR3 nucleotides are TGTGCCAGCAGCTTGTTGGGAGGGAGGGGGACTGAAGCTTTCTTT.